This T cell receptor (beta chain) appears in the sequencing data of a study of T-cell reconstitution after alpha-beta-depleted transplantation in children. Unique molecular identifiers were used in preparing the TCRbeta library. Each CDR3 protein gets one entry after TCRdb re-called the PCR reads with MiXCR. The sample includes about 540,000 distinct CDR3 sequences, around 20% of them seen just once. The CDR3 extends over 17 amino acids. In germline, CDR1 is LNHDA, CDR2 SQIVND (reference sequence). Trimming took 2 bases from V and 3 from J; bases not matched to a gene: 10. The source material was PBMCs from the stem cell graft donor, sampled from the stem cell graft. J is TRBJ2-7 and V is TRBV19; 10 bases are shared with TRBD2. The TCR sequence derives from a human donor who donated a stem cell graft to a child with acute lymphoblastic leukemia. Here the CDR3 reads CASSISIGTSAFYEQYF. Here the CDR3 DNA reads TGTGCCAGTAGTATATCGATCGGGACTAGCGCCTTCTACGAGCAGTACTTC.